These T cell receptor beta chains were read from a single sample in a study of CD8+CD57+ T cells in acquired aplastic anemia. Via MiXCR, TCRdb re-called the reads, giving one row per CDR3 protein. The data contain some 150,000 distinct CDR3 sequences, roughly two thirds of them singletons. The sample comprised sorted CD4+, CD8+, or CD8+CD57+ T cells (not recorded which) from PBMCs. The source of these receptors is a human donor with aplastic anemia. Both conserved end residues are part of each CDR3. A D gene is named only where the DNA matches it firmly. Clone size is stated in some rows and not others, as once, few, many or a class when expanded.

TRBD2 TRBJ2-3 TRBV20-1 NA TGCAGTGCTAGAGGAGGGGTCCCGGGACTAGCACCCACAGATACGCAGTATTTT CSARGGVPGLAPTDTQYF
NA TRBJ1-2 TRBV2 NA TGTGCCAGCAGTGAAACCAGGGATCCCCTACTTGCGTGGACCTTC CASSETRDPLLAWTF
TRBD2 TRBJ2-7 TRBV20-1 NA TGCAGTGCTTCCCCGCTGGGGACTAGCGGGGGGTACGAGCAGTACTTC CSASPLGTSGGYEQYF
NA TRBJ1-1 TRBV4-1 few TGCGCCAGCAGCCAACTCCGGGCCACTAGAGGTGGTACTGAAGCTTTCTTT CASSQLRATRGGTEAFF
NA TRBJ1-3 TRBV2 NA TGTGCCAGCAGTGAATGGGGGAACTCTGGAAACACCATATATTTT CASSEWGNSGNTIYF
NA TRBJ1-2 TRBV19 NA TGTGCCAGTACCCTTCAGGCTGGCGGCTACACCTTC CASTLQAGGYTF
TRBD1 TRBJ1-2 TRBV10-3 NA TGTGCCAGCAGGACAGGACAGGGTCAGGCCTATGGCTACTCCTTC CASRTGQGQAYGYSF
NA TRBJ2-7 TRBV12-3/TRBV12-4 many TGTGCCAGCAGTTTTGCGGGGAGCTCCTACGAGCAGTACTTC CASSFAGSSYEQYF
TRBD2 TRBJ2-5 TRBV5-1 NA TGCGCCAGCAGCTTGGTTAGCGGGAGTCGCCAAGAGACCCAGTACTTC CASSLVSGSRQETQYF
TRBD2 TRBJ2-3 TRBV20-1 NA TGCAGTGCTAGAGACCCGGGAAATAGCGGGGGACGAAGCACAGATACGCAGTATTTT CSARDPGNSGGRSTDTQYF
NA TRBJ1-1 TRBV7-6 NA TGTGCCAGCAGCTTAGGTCAGGGCCACACTGAAGCTTTCTTT CASSLGQGHTEAFF
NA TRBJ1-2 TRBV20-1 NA TGCAGTGCTGAGGGATTCGGGGACCACTATGGCTACACCTTC CSAEGFGDHYGYTF
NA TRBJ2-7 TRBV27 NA TGTGCCAGCAGTTTCACGGCTCCCGGATCCGGCGAGCAGTACTTC CASSFTAPGSGEQYF
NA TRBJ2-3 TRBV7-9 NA TGTGCCAGCAGCCCCTACAGGAGTAGCACAGATACGCAGTATTTT CASSPYRSSTDTQYF
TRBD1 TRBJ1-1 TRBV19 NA TGTGCCAGTAGAAACCCCGGACAGGGGAGGAGGAACACTGAAGCTTTCTTT CASRNPGQGRRNTEAFF
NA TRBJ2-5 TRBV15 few TGTGCCACCAGCAGAACGGAGACCCAGTACTTC CATSRTETQYF
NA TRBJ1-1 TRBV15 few TGTGCCACCAGTGGGGGGTTGGGGACTGAAGCTTTCTTT CATSGGLGTEAFF
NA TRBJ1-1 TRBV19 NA TGTGCCAGTAGTAGAGTACAGGGATATACTGAAGCTTTCTTT CASSRVQGYTEAFF